This TCR beta chain came from a study of blood T cells in healthy people across ages. The CDR3 runs to 17 residues. CDR1 and CDR2 (germline): MRHNA, SNTAGT. The germline V and J ends were trimmed by 0 bases and 4 bases, with 19 bases remaining between them. This clonotype was recorded a few times. Antigen specificity is unknown. Study observations and caveats: It was held that diversity estimates obtained from one million T cells represented underestimates.

A second PCR of about 7 to 11 cycles used a sample-barcoded 5' primer and a J-beta primer mix. TCRdb called the 5' RACE reads again in MiXCR, with one record for every CDR3 protein. The profile shows around 900,000 distinct CDR3 sequences, roughly 51% of them singletons. The clonotype was recovered from an older woman in good health. Sequencing was carried out using blood. The chain combines TRBV6-4 with TRBJ2-7; maybe TRBD2 (5 bases). This CDR3 reads CASSDSTREVLHYEQYF. The CDR3 DNA reads TGTGCCAGCAGTGACTCGACCCGGGAAGTACTCCATTACGAGCAGTACTTC.